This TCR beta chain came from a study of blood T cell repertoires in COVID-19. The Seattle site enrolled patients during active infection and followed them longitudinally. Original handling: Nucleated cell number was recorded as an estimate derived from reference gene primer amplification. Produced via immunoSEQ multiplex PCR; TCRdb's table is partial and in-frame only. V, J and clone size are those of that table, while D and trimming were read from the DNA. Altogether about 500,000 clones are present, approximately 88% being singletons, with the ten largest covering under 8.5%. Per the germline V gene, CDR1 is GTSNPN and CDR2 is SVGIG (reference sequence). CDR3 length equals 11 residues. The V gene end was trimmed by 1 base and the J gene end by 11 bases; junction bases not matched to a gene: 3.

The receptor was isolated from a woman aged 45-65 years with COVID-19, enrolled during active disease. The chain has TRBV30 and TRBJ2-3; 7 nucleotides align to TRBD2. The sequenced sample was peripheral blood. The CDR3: CAWSDGLGQYF. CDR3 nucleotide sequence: TGTGCCTGGAGTGACGGACTAGGGCAGTATTTT.